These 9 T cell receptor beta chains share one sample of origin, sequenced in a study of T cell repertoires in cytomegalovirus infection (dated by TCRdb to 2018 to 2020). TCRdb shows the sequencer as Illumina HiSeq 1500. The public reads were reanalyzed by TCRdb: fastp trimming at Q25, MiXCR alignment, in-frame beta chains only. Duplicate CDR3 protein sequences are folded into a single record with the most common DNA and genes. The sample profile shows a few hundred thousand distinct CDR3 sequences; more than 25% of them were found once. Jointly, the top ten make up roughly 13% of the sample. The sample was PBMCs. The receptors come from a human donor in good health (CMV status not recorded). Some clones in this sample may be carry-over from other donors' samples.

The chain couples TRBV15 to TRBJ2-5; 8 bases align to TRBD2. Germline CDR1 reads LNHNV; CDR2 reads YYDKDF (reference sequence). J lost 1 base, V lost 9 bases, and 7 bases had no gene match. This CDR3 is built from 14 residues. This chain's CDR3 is CATRAGALQETQYF. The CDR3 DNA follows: TGTGCCACTAGAGCGGGAGCCCTCCAAGAGACCCAGTACTTC.

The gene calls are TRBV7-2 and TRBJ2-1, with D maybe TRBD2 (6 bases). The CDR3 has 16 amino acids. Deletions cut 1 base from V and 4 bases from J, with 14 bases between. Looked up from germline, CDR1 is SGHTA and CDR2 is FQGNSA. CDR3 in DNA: TGTGCCAGCAGCTTAGAACAGGCAGGGAGGTACAATGAGCAGTTCTTC. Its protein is CASSLEQAGRYNEQFF.

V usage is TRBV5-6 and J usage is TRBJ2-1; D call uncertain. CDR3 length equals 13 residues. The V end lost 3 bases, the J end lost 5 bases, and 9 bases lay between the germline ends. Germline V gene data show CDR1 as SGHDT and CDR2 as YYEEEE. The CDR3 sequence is CASSSGPNNEQFF. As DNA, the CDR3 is TGTGCCAGCAGCTCCGGACCTAACAATGAGCAGTTCTTC.

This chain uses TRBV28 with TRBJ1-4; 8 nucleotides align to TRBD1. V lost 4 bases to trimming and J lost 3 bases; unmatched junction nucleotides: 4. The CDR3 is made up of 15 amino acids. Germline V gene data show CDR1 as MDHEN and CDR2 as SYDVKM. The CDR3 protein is CASSSPRGPNEKLFF. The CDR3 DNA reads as TGTGCCAGCAGTTCCCCCAGGGGGCCTAATGAAAAACTGTTTTTT.

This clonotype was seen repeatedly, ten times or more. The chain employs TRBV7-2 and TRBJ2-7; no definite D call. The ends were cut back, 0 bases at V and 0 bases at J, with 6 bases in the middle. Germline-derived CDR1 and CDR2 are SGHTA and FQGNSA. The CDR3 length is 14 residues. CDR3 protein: CASSLAGFSYEQYF. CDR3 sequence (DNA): TGTGCCAGCAGCTTAGCTGGGTTCTCCTACGAGCAGTACTTC.

The CDR3, as DNA: TGTGCCAGCAAAGGCCCGACAGTCCACGAGCAGTACTTC. Amino acid sequence: CASKGPTVHEQYF. V usage is TRBV28 and J usage is TRBJ2-7; tentative D call: TRBD1 (5 bases). The CDR3 has 13 residues. Trimming pared 7 bases from V and 5 bases from J, leaving 15 bases between. CDR1 and CDR2 (germline): MDHEN, SYDVKM.

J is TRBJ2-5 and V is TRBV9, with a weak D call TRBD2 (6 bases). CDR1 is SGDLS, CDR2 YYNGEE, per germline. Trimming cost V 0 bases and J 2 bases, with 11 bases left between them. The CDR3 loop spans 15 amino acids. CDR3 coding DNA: TGTGCCAGCAGCGTAGGGACTACCCGACAAGAGACCCAGTACTTC. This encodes CASSVGTTRQETQYF.

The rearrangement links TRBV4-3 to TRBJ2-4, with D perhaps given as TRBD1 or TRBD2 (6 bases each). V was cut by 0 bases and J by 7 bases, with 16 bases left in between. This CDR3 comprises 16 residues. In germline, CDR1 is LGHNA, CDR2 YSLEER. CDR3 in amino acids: CASSQDLWQGTNIQYF. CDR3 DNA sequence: TGCGCCAGCAGCCAAGATCTATGGCAGGGGACTAACATTCAGTACTTC.

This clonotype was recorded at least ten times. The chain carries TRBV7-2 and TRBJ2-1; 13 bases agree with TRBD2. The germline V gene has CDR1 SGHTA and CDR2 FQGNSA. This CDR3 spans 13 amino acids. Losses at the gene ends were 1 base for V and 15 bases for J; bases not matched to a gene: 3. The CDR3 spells CASSLGTSGRVFF. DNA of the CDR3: TGTGCCAGCAGCTTAGGGACTAGCGGGAGAGTGTTCTTC.